Here is one TCR beta chain with its context. Using RNA transcripts, the TCR beta CDR3 regions were amplified. The workflow started with a first-round RT-PCR run with HTBI primers and then moved on to a second-round multiplex PCR. A single record per CDR3 protein comes from TCRdb applying MiXCR to the multiplex PCR reads. This table holds 650,000 to 900,000 distinct CDR3 sequences, roughly two fifths found once. The record originates from a study of Graves' ophthalmopathy and Graves' hyperthyroidism. Whole-study context: The blood sample was drawn at first diagnosis and before any treatment.

CDR3 length: 13 amino acids. Trimming took off 0 bases at V and 8 bases at J, with 11 bases between the two ends. CDR1 and CDR2 from the germline V gene are SGHRS and YFSETQ. A duration under 3 months, NOSPECS ≥4, CAS ≥3 and moderate-to-severe activity characterized the donors with ophthalmopathy. The evidence that diagnosis relied on was clinical symptoms, serum thyroxine, TRAb, thyroid ultrasound and orbital computed tomography. J is TRBJ1-2 and V is TRBV5-1; D is unresolved. The TCR sequence derives from an adult man with Graves' ophthalmopathy. Specimen: peripheral blood. CDR3 loop: CASSLDRARGYTF. The CDR3, as DNA: TGCGCCAGCAGCTTGGATAGGGCGCGGGGCTACACCTTC. The full variable domain, completed using reference TRBV5-1 and TRBJ1-2, is KAGVTQTPRYLIKTRGQQVTLSCSPISGHRSVSWYQQTPGQGLQFLFEYFSETQRNKGNFPGRFSGRQFSNSRSEMNVSTLELGDSALYLCASSLDRARGYTFGSGTRLTVV.